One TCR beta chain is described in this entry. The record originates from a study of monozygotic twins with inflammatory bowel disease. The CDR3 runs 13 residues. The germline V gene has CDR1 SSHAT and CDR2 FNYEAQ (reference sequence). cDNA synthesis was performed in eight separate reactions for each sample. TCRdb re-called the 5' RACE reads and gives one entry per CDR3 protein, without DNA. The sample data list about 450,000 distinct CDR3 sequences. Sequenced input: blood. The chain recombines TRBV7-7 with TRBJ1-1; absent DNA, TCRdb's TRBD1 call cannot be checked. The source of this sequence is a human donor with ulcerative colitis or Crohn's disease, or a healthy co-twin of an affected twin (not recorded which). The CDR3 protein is CASSPGLGTEAFF.